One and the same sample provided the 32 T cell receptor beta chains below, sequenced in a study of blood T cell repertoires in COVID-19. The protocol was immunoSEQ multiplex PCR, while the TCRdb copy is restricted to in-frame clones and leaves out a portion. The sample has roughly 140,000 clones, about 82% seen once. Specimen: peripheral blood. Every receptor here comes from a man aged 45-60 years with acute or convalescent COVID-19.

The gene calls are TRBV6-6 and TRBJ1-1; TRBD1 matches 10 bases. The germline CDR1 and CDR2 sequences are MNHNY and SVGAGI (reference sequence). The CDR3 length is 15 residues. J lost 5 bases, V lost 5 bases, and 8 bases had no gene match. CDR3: CASSKRQGANTEAFF. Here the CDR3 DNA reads TGTGCCAGCAGTAAAAGACAGGGGGCGAATACTGAAGCTTTCTTT.

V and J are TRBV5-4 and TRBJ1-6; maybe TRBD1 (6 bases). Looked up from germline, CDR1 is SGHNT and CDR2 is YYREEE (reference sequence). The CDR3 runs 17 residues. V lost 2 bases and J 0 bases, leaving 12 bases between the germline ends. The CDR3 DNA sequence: TGTGCCAGCAGCTTAAGACAGGCGAGCTCCTATAATTCACCCCTCCACTTT. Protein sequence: CASSLRQASSYNSPLHF.

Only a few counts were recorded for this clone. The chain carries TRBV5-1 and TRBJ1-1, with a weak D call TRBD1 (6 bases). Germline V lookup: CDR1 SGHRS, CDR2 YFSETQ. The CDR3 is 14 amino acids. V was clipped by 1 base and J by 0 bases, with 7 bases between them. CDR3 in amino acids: CASSLQGMNTEAFF. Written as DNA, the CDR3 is TGCGCCAGCAGCTTGCAGGGGATGAACACTGAAGCTTTCTTT.

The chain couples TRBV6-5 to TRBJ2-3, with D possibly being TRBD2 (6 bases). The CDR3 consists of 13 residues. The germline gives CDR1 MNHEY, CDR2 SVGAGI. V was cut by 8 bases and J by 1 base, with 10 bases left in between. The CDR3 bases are TGTGCCAGCGTTGTAGCGGGCACAGATACGCAGTATTTT. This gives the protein CASVVAGTDTQYF.

This chain's CDR3 is CASREGTTLYNEQFF. The CDR3 nucleotides read TGTGCCAGTAGGGAGGGGACTACCTTATACAATGAGCAGTTCTTC. The genes are TRBV19 and TRBJ2-1; 7 nucleotides align to TRBD2. The trim removed 6 bases at V and 4 bases at J, leaving 9 bases unmatched. CDR1 and CDR2 (germline): LNHDA, SQIVND (reference sequence). The CDR3 is 15 residues long. The full variable domain, in which reference TRBV19 and TRBJ2-1 provide the parts outside the CDR3, is DGGITQSPKYLFRKEGQNVTLSCEQNLNHDAMYWYRQDPGQGLRLIYYSQIVNDFQKGDIAEGYSVSREKKESFPLTVTSAQKNPTAFYLCASREGTTLYNEQFFGPGTRLTVL.

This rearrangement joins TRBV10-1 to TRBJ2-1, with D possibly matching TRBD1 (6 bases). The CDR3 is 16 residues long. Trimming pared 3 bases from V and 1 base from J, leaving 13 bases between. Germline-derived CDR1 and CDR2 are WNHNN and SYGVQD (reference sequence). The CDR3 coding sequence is TGCGCCAGCAGTGAATCCGGCAGGGGTTCCTACAATGAGCAGTTCTTC. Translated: CASSESGRGSYNEQFF.

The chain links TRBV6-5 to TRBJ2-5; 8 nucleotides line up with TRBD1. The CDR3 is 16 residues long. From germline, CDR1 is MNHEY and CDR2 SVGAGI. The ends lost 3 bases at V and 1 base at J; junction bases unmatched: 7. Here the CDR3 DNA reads TGTGCCAGCAGTTATGACCGGGACAGGCCCCAAGAGACCCAGTACTTC. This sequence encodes CASSYDRDRPQETQYF.

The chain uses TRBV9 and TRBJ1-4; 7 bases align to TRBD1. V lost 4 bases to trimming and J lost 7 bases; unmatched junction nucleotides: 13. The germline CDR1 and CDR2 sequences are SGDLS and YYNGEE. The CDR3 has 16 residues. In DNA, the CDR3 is TGTGCCAGCAGCCATAACAGGGGAGACAGGGTTGAAAAACTGTTTTTT. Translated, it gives CASSHNRGDRVEKLFF.

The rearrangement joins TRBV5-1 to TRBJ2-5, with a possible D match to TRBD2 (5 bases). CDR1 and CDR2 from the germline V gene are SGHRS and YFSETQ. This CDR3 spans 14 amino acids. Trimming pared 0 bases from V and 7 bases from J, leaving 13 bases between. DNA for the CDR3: TGCGCCAGCAGCTTGGATAGCGCCGGAGGGACCCAGTACTTC. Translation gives CASSLDSAGGTQYF. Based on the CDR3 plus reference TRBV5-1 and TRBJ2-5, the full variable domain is KAGVTQTPRYLIKTRGQQVTLSCSPISGHRSVSWYQQTPGQGLQFLFEYFSETQRNKGNFPGRFSGRQFSNSRSEMNVSTLELGDSALYLCASSLDSAGGTQYFGPGTRLLVL.

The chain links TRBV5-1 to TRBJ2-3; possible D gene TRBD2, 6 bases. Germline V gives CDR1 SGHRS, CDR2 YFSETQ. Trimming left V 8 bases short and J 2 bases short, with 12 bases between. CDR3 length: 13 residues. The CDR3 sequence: CASGTSPTDTQYF. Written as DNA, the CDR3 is TGCGCCAGTGGGACTTCTCCCACAGATACGCAGTATTTT.

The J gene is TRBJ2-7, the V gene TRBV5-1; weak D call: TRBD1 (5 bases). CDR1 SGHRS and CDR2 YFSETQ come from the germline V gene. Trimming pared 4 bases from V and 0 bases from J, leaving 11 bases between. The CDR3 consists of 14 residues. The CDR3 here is CASSLQASSYEQYF. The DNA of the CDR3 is TGCGCCAGCAGCCTACAGGCTAGCTCCTACGAGCAGTACTTC.

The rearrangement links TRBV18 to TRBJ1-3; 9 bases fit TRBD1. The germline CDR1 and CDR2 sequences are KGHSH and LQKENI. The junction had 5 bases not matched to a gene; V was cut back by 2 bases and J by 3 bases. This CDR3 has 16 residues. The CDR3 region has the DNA TGTGCCAGCTCACCAGTAGGGACAGGGAATGGAAACACCATATATTTT. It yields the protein CASSPVGTGNGNTIYF.

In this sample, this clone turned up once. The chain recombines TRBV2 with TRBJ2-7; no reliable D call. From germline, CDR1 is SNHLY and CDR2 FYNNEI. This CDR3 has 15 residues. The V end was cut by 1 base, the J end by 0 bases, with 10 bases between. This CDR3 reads CASSEDGGSSYEQYF. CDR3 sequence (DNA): TGTGCCAGCAGTGAAGATGGCGGTAGCTCCTACGAGCAGTACTTC. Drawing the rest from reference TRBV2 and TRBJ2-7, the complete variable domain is EPEVTQTPSHQVTQMGQEVILRCVPISNHLYFYWYRQILGQKVEFLVSFYNNEISEKSEIFDDQFSVERPDGSNFTLKIRSTKLEDSAMYFCASSEDGGSSYEQYFGPGTRLTVT.

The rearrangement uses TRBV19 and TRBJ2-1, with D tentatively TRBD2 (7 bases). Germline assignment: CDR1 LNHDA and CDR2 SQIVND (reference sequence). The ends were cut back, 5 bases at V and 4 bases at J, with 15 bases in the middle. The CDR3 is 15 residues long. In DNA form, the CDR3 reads TGTGCCAGTAGTGCGACTAGCCAGGGGTACAATGAGCAGTTCTTC. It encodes CASSATSQGYNEQFF.

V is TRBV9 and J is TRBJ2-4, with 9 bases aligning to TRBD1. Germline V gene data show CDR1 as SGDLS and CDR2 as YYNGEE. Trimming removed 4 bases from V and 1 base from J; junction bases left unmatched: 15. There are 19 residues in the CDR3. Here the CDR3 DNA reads TGTGCCAGCAGCCTCCGGGACAGGGCTCTGGGGGGGGCCAAAAACATTCAGTACTTC. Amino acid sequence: CASSLRDRALGGAKNIQYF.

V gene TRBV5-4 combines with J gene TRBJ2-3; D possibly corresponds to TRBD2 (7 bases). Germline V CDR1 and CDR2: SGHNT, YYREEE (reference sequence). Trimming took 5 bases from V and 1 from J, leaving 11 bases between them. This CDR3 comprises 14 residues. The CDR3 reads CASRSGGRTDTQYF. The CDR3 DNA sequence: TGTGCCAGCAGGTCGGGGGGCCGCACAGATACGCAGTATTTT.

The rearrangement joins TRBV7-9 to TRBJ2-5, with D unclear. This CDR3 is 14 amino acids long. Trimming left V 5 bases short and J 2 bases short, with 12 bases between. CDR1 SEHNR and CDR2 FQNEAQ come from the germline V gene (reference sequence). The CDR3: CASSPSLEQETQYF. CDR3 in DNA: TGTGCCAGCAGCCCCTCCTTGGAGCAAGAGACCCAGTACTTC.

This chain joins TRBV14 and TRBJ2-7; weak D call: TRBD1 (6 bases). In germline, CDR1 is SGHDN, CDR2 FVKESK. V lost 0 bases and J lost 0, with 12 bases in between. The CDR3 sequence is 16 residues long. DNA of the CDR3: TGTGCCAGCAGCCAAGATGGGGGCACCTCCTCCTACGAGCAGTACTTC. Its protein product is CASSQDGGTSSYEQYF.

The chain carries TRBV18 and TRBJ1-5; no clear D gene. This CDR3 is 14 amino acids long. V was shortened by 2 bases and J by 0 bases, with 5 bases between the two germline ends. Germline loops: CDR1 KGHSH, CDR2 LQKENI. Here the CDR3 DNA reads TGTGCCAGCTCACCAGAGAGTAGCAATCAGCCCCAGCATTTT. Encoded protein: CASSPESSNQPQHF.

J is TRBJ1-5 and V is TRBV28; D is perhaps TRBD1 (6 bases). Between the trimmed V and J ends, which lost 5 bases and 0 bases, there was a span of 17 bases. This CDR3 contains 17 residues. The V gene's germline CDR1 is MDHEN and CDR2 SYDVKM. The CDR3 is CASSPPAGAYSNQPQHF. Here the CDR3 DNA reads TGTGCCAGCAGTCCCCCTGCGGGGGCTTATAGCAATCAGCCCCAGCATTTT.

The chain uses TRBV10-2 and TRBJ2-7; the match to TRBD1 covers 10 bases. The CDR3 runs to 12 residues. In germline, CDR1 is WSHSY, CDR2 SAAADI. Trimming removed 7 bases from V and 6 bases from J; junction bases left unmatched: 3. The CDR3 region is CASNDRGREQYF. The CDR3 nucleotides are TGCGCCAGCAACGACAGGGGGCGCGAGCAGTACTTC.

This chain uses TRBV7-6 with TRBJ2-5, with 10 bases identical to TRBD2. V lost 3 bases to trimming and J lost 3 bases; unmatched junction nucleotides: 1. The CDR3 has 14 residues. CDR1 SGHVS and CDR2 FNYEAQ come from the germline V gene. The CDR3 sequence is CASSFTSGEETQYF. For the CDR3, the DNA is TGTGCCAGCAGCTTCACTAGCGGGGAAGAGACCCAGTACTTC.

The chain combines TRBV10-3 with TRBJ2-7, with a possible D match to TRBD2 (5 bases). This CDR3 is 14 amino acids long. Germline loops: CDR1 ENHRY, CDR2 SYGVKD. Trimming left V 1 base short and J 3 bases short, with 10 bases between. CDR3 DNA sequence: TGTGCCATCAGTGAGTTACCAGCGGACTACGAGCAGTACTTC. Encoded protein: CAISELPADYEQYF.

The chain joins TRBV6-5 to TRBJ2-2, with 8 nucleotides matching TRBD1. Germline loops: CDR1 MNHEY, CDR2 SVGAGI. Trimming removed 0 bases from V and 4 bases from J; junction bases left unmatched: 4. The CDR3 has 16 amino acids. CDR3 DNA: TGTGCCAGCAGTTACTCAAGGACAGGGTCCACCGGGGAGCTGTTTTTT. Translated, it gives CASSYSRTGSTGELFF.

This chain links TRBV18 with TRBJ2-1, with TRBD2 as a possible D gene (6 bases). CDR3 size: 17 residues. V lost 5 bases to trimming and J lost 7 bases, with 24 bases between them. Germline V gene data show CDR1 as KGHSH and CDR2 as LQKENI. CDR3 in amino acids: CASSSSGTEVPRNEQFF. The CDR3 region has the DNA TGTGCCAGCTCATCGTCAGGGACTGAGGTCCCTCGGAATGAGCAGTTCTTC. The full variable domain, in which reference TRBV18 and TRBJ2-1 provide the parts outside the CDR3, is NAGVMQNPRHLVRRRGQEARLRCSPMKGHSHVYWYRQLPEEGLKFMVYLQKENIIDESGMPKERFSAEFPKEGPSILRIQQVVRGDSAAYFCASSSSGTEVPRNEQFFGPGTRLTVL.

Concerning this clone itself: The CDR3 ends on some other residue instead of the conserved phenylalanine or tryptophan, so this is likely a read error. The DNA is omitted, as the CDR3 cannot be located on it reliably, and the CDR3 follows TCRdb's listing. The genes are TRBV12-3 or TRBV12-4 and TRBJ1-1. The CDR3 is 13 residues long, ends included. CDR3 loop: CASSLLEVEAAAV.

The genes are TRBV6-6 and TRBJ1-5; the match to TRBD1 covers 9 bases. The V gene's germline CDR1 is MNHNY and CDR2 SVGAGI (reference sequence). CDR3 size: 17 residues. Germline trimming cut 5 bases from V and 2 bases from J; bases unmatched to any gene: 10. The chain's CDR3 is CASSRYSGTGRNQPQHF. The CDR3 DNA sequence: TGTGCCAGCAGTCGGTACTCCGGGACAGGGCGCAATCAGCCCCAGCATTTT.

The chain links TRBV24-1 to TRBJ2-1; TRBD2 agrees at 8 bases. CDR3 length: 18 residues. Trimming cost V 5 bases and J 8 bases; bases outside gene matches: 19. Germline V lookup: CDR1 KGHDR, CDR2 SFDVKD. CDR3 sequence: CATSVHFELAGAEDEQFF. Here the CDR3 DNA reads TGTGCCACCAGTGTTCATTTCGAGCTAGCGGGCGCCGAGGATGAGCAGTTCTTC.

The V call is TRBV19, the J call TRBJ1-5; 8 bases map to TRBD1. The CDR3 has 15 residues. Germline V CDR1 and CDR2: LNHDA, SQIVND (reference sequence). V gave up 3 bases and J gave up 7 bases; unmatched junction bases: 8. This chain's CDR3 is CASSMAQGAGQPQHF. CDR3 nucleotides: TGTGCCAGTAGTATGGCTCAGGGGGCGGGACAGCCCCAGCATTTT.

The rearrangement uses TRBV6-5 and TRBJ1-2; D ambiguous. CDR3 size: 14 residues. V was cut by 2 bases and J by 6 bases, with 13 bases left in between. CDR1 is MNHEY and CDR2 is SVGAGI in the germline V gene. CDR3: CASSYLHGRDGYTF. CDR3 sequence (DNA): TGTGCCAGCAGTTACCTACACGGGAGGGATGGCTACACCTTC.

The DNA for the CDR3 is TGTGCCAGCAGAGAGCTGGGGGGGGGCTATACGCAGTATTTT. This gives the protein CASRELGGGYTQYF. The V gene is TRBV2, the J gene TRBJ2-3; maybe TRBD2 (7 bases). The ends were cut back, 6 bases at V and 7 bases at J, with 17 bases in the middle. Germline V gene sequence: CDR1 SNHLY, CDR2 FYNNEI. This CDR3 is 14 amino acids long.

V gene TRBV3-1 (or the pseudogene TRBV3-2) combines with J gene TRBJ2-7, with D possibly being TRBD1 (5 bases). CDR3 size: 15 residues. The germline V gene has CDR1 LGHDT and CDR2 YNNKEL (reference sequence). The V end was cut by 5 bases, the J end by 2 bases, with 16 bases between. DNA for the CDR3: TGTGCCAGCAGCAGCCGCAGCAGGGTCCCCTACGAGCAGTACTTC. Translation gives CASSSRSRVPYEQYF.